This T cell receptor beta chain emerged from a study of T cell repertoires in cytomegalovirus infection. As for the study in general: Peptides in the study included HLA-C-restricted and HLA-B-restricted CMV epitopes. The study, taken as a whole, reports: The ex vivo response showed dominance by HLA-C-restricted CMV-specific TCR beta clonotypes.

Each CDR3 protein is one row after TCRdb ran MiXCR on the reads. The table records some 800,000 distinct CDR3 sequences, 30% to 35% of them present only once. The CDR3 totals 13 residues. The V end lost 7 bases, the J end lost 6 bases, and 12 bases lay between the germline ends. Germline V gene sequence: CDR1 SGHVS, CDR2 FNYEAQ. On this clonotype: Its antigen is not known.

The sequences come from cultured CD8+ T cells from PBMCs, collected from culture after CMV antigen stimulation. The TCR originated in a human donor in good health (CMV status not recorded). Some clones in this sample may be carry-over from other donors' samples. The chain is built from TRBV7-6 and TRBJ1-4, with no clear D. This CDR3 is CASTPESDEKLFF. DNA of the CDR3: TGTGCCAGCACCCCAGAAAGTGATGAAAAACTGTTTTTT.